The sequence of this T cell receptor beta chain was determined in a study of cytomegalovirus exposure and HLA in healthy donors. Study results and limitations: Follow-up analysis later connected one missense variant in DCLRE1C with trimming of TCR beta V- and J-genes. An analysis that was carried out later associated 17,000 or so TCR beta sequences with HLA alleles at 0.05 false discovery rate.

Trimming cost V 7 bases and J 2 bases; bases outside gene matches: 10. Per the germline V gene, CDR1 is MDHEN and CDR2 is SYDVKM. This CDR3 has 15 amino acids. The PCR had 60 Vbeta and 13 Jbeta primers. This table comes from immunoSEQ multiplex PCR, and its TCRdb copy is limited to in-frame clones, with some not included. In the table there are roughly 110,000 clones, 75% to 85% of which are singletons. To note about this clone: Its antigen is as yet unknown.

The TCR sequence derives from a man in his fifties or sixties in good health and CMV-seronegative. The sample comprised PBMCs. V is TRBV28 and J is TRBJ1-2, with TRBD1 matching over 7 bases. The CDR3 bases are TGTGCCAGCACCCTAAACCTGGGACAGAACTATGGCTACACCTTC. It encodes CASTLNLGQNYGYTF.